The next 15 T cell receptor beta chains were all read from a single sample in a study of blood T cell repertoires in COVID-19. Assay: immunoSEQ multiplex PCR; the TCRdb copy retains only in-frame clones and omits some. Here the sample spans fewer than 60,000 clones, roughly 89% being singletons. The sample consisted of peripheral blood. These receptor sequences come from a woman aged 55-70 years with COVID-19, enrolled during active disease.

The chain carries TRBV19 and TRBJ1-5, with D tentatively TRBD1 (6 bases). The CDR3 loop spans 17 amino acids. The germline CDR1 and CDR2 sequences are LNHDA and SQIVND (reference sequence). Trimming removed 4 bases from V and 4 bases from J, with 20 bases in between. This CDR3 is CASSTTLDSPRNQPQHF. Written as DNA, the CDR3 is TGTGCCAGTAGTACGACTTTGGACAGCCCTAGAAATCAGCCCCAGCATTTT.

This chain uses TRBV9 with TRBJ1-2, with 7 bases aligning to TRBD1. V was pared by 3 bases and J by 7 bases, with 15 bases of the junction left unmatched. Germline V gives CDR1 SGDLS, CDR2 YYNGEE. The CDR3 is 16 residues long. The CDR3 region has the DNA TGTGCCAGCAGCGGGTGGAGGGGGCTGGGCTCTTCTGGCTACACCTTC. Protein sequence: CASSGWRGLGSSGYTF.

The chain carries TRBV18 and TRBJ2-7, with 12 nucleotides matching TRBD2. The CDR3 length is 15 residues. Germline V gene sequence: CDR1 KGHSH, CDR2 LQKENI. V trimming: 3 bases; J trimming: 2 bases; junction bases outside the gene matches: 2. CDR3 coding DNA: TGTGCCAGCTCACCCCCTAGCGGGAGGGCCTACGAGCAGTACTTC. Protein product: CASSPPSGRAYEQYF.

The V gene is TRBV6-5, the J gene TRBJ1-6; TRBD1 is a possible D gene (5 bases). CDR1 MNHEY and CDR2 SVGAGI come from the germline V gene. Trimming removed 7 bases at V and 3 bases at J, with 10 bases between. The CDR3 sequence is 14 residues long. The CDR3 loop reads CASTSTVYNSPLHF. The CDR3 nucleotides are TGTGCCAGCACGTCGACAGTCTATAATTCACCCCTCCACTTT.

The V call is TRBV19, the J call TRBJ2-3, with 9 nucleotides matching TRBD1. V lost 7 bases, J lost 0 bases, and 5 bases stayed unmatched. This CDR3 has 15 residues. CDR1 and CDR2 (germline): LNHDA, SQIVND (reference sequence). For the CDR3, the DNA is TGTGCCAGTACCAAAGGACAGGGGAGCACAGATACGCAGTATTTT. Amino acids: CASTKGQGSTDTQYF.

The rearrangement uses TRBV19 and TRBJ2-3; 8 positions match TRBD2. Germline V lookup: CDR1 LNHDA, CDR2 SQIVND (reference sequence). Losses at the gene ends were 5 bases for V and 2 bases for J; bases not matched to a gene: 12. There are 17 residues in the CDR3. CDR3 residues: CASSSPPSGRNTDTQYF. In DNA form, the CDR3 reads TGTGCCAGTAGTTCCCCTCCTAGCGGGCGGAACACAGATACGCAGTATTTT. Full variable domain (outside the CDR3, taken from reference TRBV19 and TRBJ2-3): DGGITQSPKYLFRKEGQNVTLSCEQNLNHDAMYWYRQDPGQGLRLIYYSQIVNDFQKGDIAEGYSVSREKKESFPLTVTSAQKNPTAFYLCASSSPPSGRNTDTQYFGPGTRLTVL.

On this clone: Sequence at one end of the junction differs from germline and may be a read error. The J gene is TRBJ2-7, the V gene TRBV6-5, with 15 nucleotides matching TRBD2. The CDR3 covers 14 residues. In germline, CDR1 is MNHEY, CDR2 SVGAGI. In nucleotides, the CDR3 is TGTGCCAGCAGGGGGGGACTAGCGGGAGGACCTAAACGCTTC. Protein sequence: CASRGGLAGGPKRF.

CDR3 amino acids: CASSPAGIGLARTGELFF. DNA for the CDR3: TGTGCCAGCAGCCCGGCGGGTATCGGACTAGCTCGCACCGGGGAGCTGTTTTTT. The J gene is TRBJ2-2, the V gene TRBV5-4, with 8 bases identical to TRBD2. CDR1 SGHNT and CDR2 YYREEE come from the germline V gene (reference sequence). The CDR3 loop spans 18 amino acids. The trim removed 4 bases at V and 4 bases at J, leaving 15 bases unmatched.

V and J are TRBV7-9 and TRBJ1-2, with a tentative D call TRBD1 (5 bases). The CDR3 is 14 amino acids. The germline V gene has CDR1 SEHNR and CDR2 FQNEAQ (reference sequence). V lost 0 bases and J 7 bases, leaving 12 bases between the germline ends. CDR3 nucleotide sequence: TGTGCCAGCAGCTTAGCGGCAGGGCTATCTGGCTACACCTTC. Amino acids: CASSLAAGLSGYTF.

The chain recombines TRBV2 with TRBJ2-5; TRBD2 is a possible D gene (5 bases). Deletions cut 8 bases from V and 1 base from J, with 14 bases between. This CDR3 has 14 amino acids. Germline loops: CDR1 SNHLY, CDR2 FYNNEI. The CDR3 spells CASCARAPQETQYF. CDR3 in DNA: TGTGCCAGCTGCGCGAGGGCGCCCCAAGAGACCCAGTACTTC.

The gene calls are TRBV5-5 and TRBJ1-6; no definite D call. This CDR3 has 14 amino acids. The ends were cut back, 2 bases at V and 7 bases at J, with 10 bases in the middle. Germline V gene sequence: CDR1 SGHKS, CDR2 YYEKEE (reference sequence). The CDR3 DNA follows: TGTGCCAGCAGCTTTATGGGAGGCAATTCACCCCTCCACTTT. As protein: CASSFMGGNSPLHF. The full variable domain, in which reference TRBV5-5 and TRBJ1-6 provide the parts outside the CDR3, is DAGVTQSPTHLIKTRGQQVTLRCSPISGHKSVSWYQQVLGQGPQFIFQYYEKEERGRGNFPDRFSARQFPNYSSELNVNALLLGDSALYLCASSFMGGNSPLHFGNGTRLTVT.

The chain carries TRBV7-3 and TRBJ2-1; TRBD2 matches at 8 bases. Germline lookup yields CDR1 SGHTA and CDR2 FQGTGA. J was trimmed by 9 bases and V by 5 bases; bases with no gene match: 12. CDR3 length: 15 amino acids. For the CDR3, the DNA is TGTGCCAGCAGCCCAGTCAGCGGGAGTTTGAGTGAGCAGTTCTTC. Its translation is CASSPVSGSLSEQFF.

CDR3 in amino acids: CASTKRNRGNQPQHF. The CDR3 nucleotides read TGTGCCAGCACCAAAAGGAACAGGGGCAATCAGCCCCAGCATTTT. The chain has TRBV28 and TRBJ1-5; maybe TRBD1 (6 bases). V dropped 7 bases and J dropped 2 bases, with 15 bases sitting between them. The CDR3 runs 15 residues. Germline V lookup: CDR1 MDHEN, CDR2 SYDVKM.

The CDR3 is CASSLYRGYVTTEKLFF. The CDR3 DNA sequence: TGTGCCAGCAGCCTATACAGGGGATACGTCACAACCGAAAAACTGTTTTTT. The genes are TRBV7-8 and TRBJ1-4; 7 bases fit TRBD1. CDR3 size: 17 residues. Unmatched junction bases numbered 17, after V lost 5 bases and J lost 8 bases. CDR1 and CDR2 (germline): SGHVS, FQNEAQ.

This chain connects TRBV5-1 to TRBJ1-4; 7 bases fit TRBD1. Germline V gene sequence: CDR1 SGHRS, CDR2 YFSETQ. The CDR3 totals 15 residues. The trim removed 5 bases at V and 1 base at J, leaving 5 bases unmatched. CDR3: CASRRRQGTNEKLFF. DNA of the CDR3: TGCGCCAGCAGGCGCAGACAGGGAACTAATGAAAAACTGTTTTTT.